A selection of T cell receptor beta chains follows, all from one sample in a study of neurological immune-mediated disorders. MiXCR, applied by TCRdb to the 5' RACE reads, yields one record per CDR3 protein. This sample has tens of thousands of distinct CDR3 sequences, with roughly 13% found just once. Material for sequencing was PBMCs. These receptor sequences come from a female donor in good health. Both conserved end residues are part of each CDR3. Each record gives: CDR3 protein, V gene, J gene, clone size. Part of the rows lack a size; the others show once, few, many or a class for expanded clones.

CDR3: CSVGSGTGNTIYF; V: TRBV29-1; J: TRBJ1-3; size: many
CDR3: CASSPWTRRTDTQYF; V: TRBV7-6; J: TRBJ2-3; size: many
CDR3: CAIRGGQGRTTMAPSYGYTF; V: TRBV10-3; J: TRBJ1-2; size: many
CDR3: CASSLALGGTTEAFF; V: TRBV11-3; J: TRBJ1-1; size: few
CDR3: CASSPTGGAQNEQYF; V: TRBV12-3/TRBV12-4; J: TRBJ2-7; size: many
CDR3: CSAAPYGLATSYNEQFF; V: TRBV20-1; J: TRBJ2-1; size: many
CDR3: CASSYSYNEQFF; V: TRBV6-2/TRBV6-3; J: TRBJ2-1; size: many
CDR3: CASSLAGSTWELFF; V: TRBV3-1; J: TRBJ2-2; size: -
CDR3: CASRQGTGLSEQYF; V: TRBV5-1; J: TRBJ2-7; size: many
CDR3: CASSSWTPTYEQYF; V: TRBV6-5; J: TRBJ2-7; size: many
CDR3: CSAQGQGARVYEQYF; V: TRBV20-1; J: TRBJ2-7; size: many
CDR3: CSARGRGNTIYF; V: TRBV20-1; J: TRBJ1-3; size: many
CDR3: CASSPVEPTDTQYF; V: TRBV12-3/TRBV12-4; J: TRBJ2-3; size: -
CDR3: CASSLQGSYNEQFF; V: TRBV27; J: TRBJ2-1; size: many
CDR3: CSATENTGELFF; V: TRBV20-1; J: TRBJ2-2; size: many
CDR3: CSVERRQGGSYGYTF; V: TRBV29-1; J: TRBJ1-2; size: few
CDR3: CSVVWQNYGYTF; V: TRBV29-1; J: TRBJ1-2; size: many
CDR3: CASSLEGRGGLVSEQYF; V: TRBV7-2; J: TRBJ2-7; size: -
CDR3: CASSYSVGRASGNEQFF; V: TRBV6-5; J: TRBJ2-1; size: -
CDR3: CASSPSTGHEQFF; V: TRBV5-5; J: TRBJ2-1; size: many
CDR3: CASSPLVSGQFF; V: TRBV18; J: TRBJ2-1; size: many
CDR3: CAISEPTGSWEQFF; V: TRBV10-3; J: TRBJ2-1; size: many
CDR3: CASSPPHWNEQYF; V: TRBV5-1; J: TRBJ2-7; size: medium-sized
CDR3: CASSFRGNNSPLHF; V: TRBV5-6; J: TRBJ1-6; size: many
CDR3: CASSRRGLAYEQYF; V: TRBV9; J: TRBJ2-7; size: few
CDR3: CASSWPPSAARTDTQYF; V: TRBV5-1; J: TRBJ2-3; size: many
CDR3: CASRKGGYEQYF; V: TRBV2; J: TRBJ2-7; size: many
CDR3: CASSAQETSNEQFF; V: TRBV6-4; J: TRBJ2-1; size: -
CDR3: CASSQTGAVGEKLFF; V: TRBV5-1; J: TRBJ1-4; size: many
CDR3: CASSQESRETTGELFF; V: TRBV4-2; J: TRBJ2-2; size: many
CDR3: CSARDTVAHTQYF; V: TRBV20-1; J: TRBJ2-3; size: many
CDR3: CSAPYMGTEAFF; V: TRBV20-1; J: TRBJ1-1; size: few
CDR3: CASSLSSGRGETQYF; V: TRBV5-1; J: TRBJ2-5; size: many
CDR3: CASSLRGWGNTEAFF; V: TRBV5-6; J: TRBJ1-1; size: medium-sized
CDR3: CASSLGTLVITDTQYF; V: TRBV5-1; J: TRBJ2-3; size: once
CDR3: CPQAKRGGRYEQFF; V: TRBV7-3; J: TRBJ2-1; size: many
CDR3: CSARDRGRALAEAFF; V: TRBV20-1; J: TRBJ1-1; size: many
CDR3: CASSQDPRYYGYTF; V: TRBV14; J: TRBJ1-2; size: -
CDR3: CASSFGGKNEKLFF; V: TRBV12-3/TRBV12-4; J: TRBJ1-4; size: many
CDR3: CASRVWDRADTQYF; V: TRBV27; J: TRBJ2-3; size: many
CDR3: CASSVTVYEQYF; V: TRBV12-3/TRBV12-4; J: TRBJ2-7; size: many
CDR3: CASTPWASGPTYEQYF; V: TRBV6-6; J: TRBJ2-7; size: many
CDR3: CSAYPARQGGTEAFF; V: TRBV20-1; J: TRBJ1-1; size: many
CDR3: CASSSRGSTDTQYF; V: TRBV12-3/TRBV12-4; J: TRBJ2-3; size: many
CDR3: CASSLDGGGTEAFF; V: TRBV5-1; J: TRBJ1-1; size: many
CDR3: CASSATTLGTEAFF; V: TRBV9; J: TRBJ1-1; size: many
CDR3: CASSVSYNSPLHF; V: TRBV9; J: TRBJ1-6; size: many
CDR3: CASSEARAVYGYTF; V: TRBV2; J: TRBJ1-2; size: many
CDR3: CASSVTGYIAGELFF; V: TRBV9; J: TRBJ2-2; size: medium-sized
CDR3: CASRPYGISSGANVLTF; V: TRBV6-2/TRBV6-3; J: TRBJ2-6; size: many
CDR3: CASSYRTESSYNSPLHF; V: TRBV6-5; J: TRBJ1-6; size: many